The rows below give T cell receptor beta chains drawn from one sample of a study of blood T cell repertoires in COVID-19. TCRdb's copy holds only in-frame clones and misses some; the assay was immunoSEQ multiplex PCR. The sample contains 150,000 to 200,000 clones, approximately 80% of which appear only once. The sequencing sample was made of PBMCs or T cells enriched from blood (not recorded which). These receptors all stem from a man in his fifties who had recovered from COVID-19. Both conserved end residues are part of each CDR3. The D gene is left open where the match is weak. For some rows the clone size is stated as once, few or many, or as a class when expanded; others skip it.

d_call,clone_size,v_call,j_call,cdr3_nt,cdr3_aa
.,few,TRBV7-9,TRBJ2-1,TGTGCCAGCAGCTTAATTTCAAATGAGCAGTTCTTC,CASSLISNEQFF
.,.,TRBV19,TRBJ1-1,TGTGCCAGTAGACAGGGCGGGGGACAGAACACTGAAGCTTTCTTT,CASRQGGGQNTEAFF
.,.,TRBV7-8,TRBJ2-2,TGTGCCAGCAGCTCCATGGACTACAACACCGGGGAGCTGTTTTTT,CASSSMDYNTGELFF
.,.,TRBV7-9,TRBJ1-5,TGTGCCAGCAGCTTTGTCGGTCAGCCCCAGCATTTT,CASSFVGQPQHF
.,.,TRBV5-5,TRBJ2-5,TGTGCCAGCAGCTCTAGTTGGGTACAAGAGACCCAGTACTTC,CASSSSWVQETQYF
.,.,TRBV2,TRBJ2-3,TGTGCCACCCACCCAGGGGGTTGGCGGGGCGTCACAGATACGCAGTATTTT,CATHPGGWRGVTDTQYF
TRBD2,.,TRBV7-9,TRBJ2-3,TGTGCCAGCAGCTCGGCGGGGGGGGCCACAGATACGCAGTATTTT,CASSSAGGATDTQYF
TRBD2,.,TRBV5-1,TRBJ2-1,TGCGCCAGCAGCTCTTTCCAACCGGGGGGGCCGGACAATGAGCAGTTCTTC,CASSSFQPGGPDNEQFF
TRBD2,.,TRBV5-1,TRBJ2-3,TGCGCCAGCAGCTGGGCTAGCGGGAGGGCGACAGATACGCAGTATTTT,CASSWASGRATDTQYF
.,.,TRBV9,TRBJ2-5,TGTGCCAGCAGCCCTGGGGCGGACCGGGAGACCCAGTACTTC,CASSPGADRETQYF
.,.,TRBV3-1/TRBV3-2,TRBJ2-7,TGTGCCAGCACCCTGGGGACACGGACCCCCGAGCAGTACTTC,CASTLGTRTPEQYF
.,.,TRBV28,TRBJ1-2,TGTGCCAGCAGTTTCCCCAGGGGATATGGCTACACCTTC,CASSFPRGYGYTF
.,.,TRBV14,TRBJ1-1,TGTGCCAGCAGCCAAGCGGCAGCGATGAACACTGAAGCTTTCTTT,CASSQAAAMNTEAFF
TRBD2,few,TRBV29-1,TRBJ2-5,TGCAGCTCTGGGGGGGACCTAGAGACCCAGTACTTC,CSSGGDLETQYF
.,.,TRBV24-1,TRBJ2-2,TGTGCCACCAGTGACCAGGGTAAAGACACCGGGGAGCTGTTTTTT,CATSDQGKDTGELFF
.,.,TRBV5-6,TRBJ1-2,TGTGCCAGCAGCGCCGGACTGGGAGATGGCTACACCTTC,CASSAGLGDGYTF
.,.,TRBV29-1,TRBJ1-2,TGCAGCGTTGACGGGGGGTCGGAGGGCTACACCTTC,CSVDGGSEGYTF
.,.,TRBV5-4,TRBJ2-5,TGTGCCAGCAGTTCCGCCCAGGCGGAGACCCAGTACTTC,CASSSAQAETQYF
.,few,TRBV9,TRBJ1-1,TGTGCCAGCAGCCCAAGGGACTCTATGAACACTGAAGCTTTCTTT,CASSPRDSMNTEAFF
TRBD1,.,TRBV5-1,TRBJ2-5,TGCGCCAGCAGCGTTGGACAGGGCCAAGAGACCCAGTACTTC,CASSVGQGQETQYF
.,.,TRBV9,TRBJ2-5,TGTGCCAGCAGCGGGGGCCCTCAAGAGACCCAGTACTTC,CASSGGPQETQYF
.,.,TRBV6-1,TRBJ2-6,TGTGCCAGCAGTGAACGTGGGCGACAGTTCTCTGGGGCCAACGTCCTGACTTTC,CASSERGRQFSGANVLTF
TRBD1,.,TRBV18,TRBJ1-2,TGTGCCAGCTCACCACTGACAGGGAACTATGGCTACACCTTC,CASSPLTGNYGYTF
.,once,TRBV6-5,TRBJ2-2,TGTGCCAGCAACCAAGCCACCGGGGAGCTGTTTTTT,CASNQATGELFF
.,.,TRBV19,TRBJ2-1,TGTGCCAGTAGTATAGGCCCCGGTTACAATGAGCAGTTCTTC,CASSIGPGYNEQFF
.,.,TRBV19,TRBJ1-5,TGTGCCAGTAAAAGGACAGAAGATCAGCCCCAGCATTTT,CASKRTEDQPQHF
TRBD1,.,TRBV7-9,TRBJ1-2,TGTGCCAGCAGCACAACCGGACAGGGCCGAGACTATGGCTACACCTTC,CASSTTGQGRDYGYTF
.,.,TRBV2,TRBJ2-4,TGTGCCAGCAGTGAGAATCCGGGACACCTAGCCAAAAACATTCAGTACTTC,CASSENPGHLAKNIQYF
.,.,TRBV24-1,TRBJ2-3,TGTGCCACCAGTGATCCGTCGCCGGGGTGGGGCACAGATACGCAGTATTTT,CATSDPSPGWGTDTQYF